This T cell receptor (beta chain) emerged from a study of T cells in Graves' hyperthyroidism and ophthalmopathy. Investigators excluded patients with uncontrolled infection, other autoimmune disease, pregnancy or lactation. Germline loops: CDR1 PRHDT, CDR2 FYEKMQ (reference sequence). V dropped 7 bases and J dropped 3 bases, with 15 bases sitting between them. This CDR3 has 14 amino acids. Researchers amplified the TCR beta CDR3 regions from RNA transcripts. The HTBI set primed first-round TCR CDR3 RT-PCR. A single record per CDR3 protein comes from TCRdb applying MiXCR to the multiplex PCR reads. The data show about 640,000 distinct CDR3 sequences, 45% seen once.

The TCR sequence derives from an adult man with Graves' disease, either hyperthyroidism or ophthalmopathy (not recorded which). Sequencing was carried out using peripheral blood or thyroid tissue (not recorded which). The chain uses TRBV13 and TRBJ1-2; TRBD1 might be the D (6 bases). The CDR3 DNA reads TGTGCCAGCACCCGGGACAAGGTGGACTATGGCTACACCTTC. This encodes CASTRDKVDYGYTF.